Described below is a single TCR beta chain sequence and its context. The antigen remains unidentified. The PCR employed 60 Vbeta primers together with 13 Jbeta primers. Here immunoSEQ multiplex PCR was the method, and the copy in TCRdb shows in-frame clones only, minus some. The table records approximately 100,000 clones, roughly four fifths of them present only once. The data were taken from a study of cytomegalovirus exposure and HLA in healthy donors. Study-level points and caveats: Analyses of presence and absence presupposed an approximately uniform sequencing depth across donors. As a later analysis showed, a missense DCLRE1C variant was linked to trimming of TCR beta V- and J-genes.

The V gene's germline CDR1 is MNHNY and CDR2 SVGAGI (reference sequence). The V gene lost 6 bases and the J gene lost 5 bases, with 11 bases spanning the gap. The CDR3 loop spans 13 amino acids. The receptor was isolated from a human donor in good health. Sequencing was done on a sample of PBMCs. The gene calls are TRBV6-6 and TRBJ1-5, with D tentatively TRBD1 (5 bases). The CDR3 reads CASRRGSDQPQHF. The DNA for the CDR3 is TGTGCCAGCAGGCGGGGGAGCGATCAGCCCCAGCATTTT.